This T cell receptor beta chain is drawn from a study of cytomegalovirus exposure and HLA in healthy donors. Study-wide findings and caveats: The authors listed around 150 TCR beta chains as cytomegalovirus-associated.

On this clone: Antigen specificity is unknown.

Germline CDR1 reads MNHNS; CDR2 reads SASEGT. Trimming took off 3 bases at V and 0 bases at J, with 8 bases between the two ends. The CDR3 loop spans 14 amino acids. It was with 60 Vbeta and 13 Jbeta primers that the PCR ran. Profiling relied on immunoSEQ multiplex PCR, and the TCRdb table lists in-frame clones only, not all of them. The repertoire shows some 200,000 clones; the top ten hold approximately 0.74%. The source of this sequence is a boy aged 10-17 years in good health and CMV-seronegative. V and J are TRBV6-1 and TRBJ1-1; D remains unclear. Source material: PBMCs. CDR3 amino acids: CASSDNSLNTEAFF. CDR3 nucleotides: TGTGCCAGCAGTGATAACAGTTTGAACACTGAAGCTTTCTTT.